This TCR beta chain is drawn from a study of shared clonotypes between healthy human individuals. As for the study in general: Each donor's CD4 naive and CD4 memory cells filled three plates apiece, CD8 naive two, and CD8 memory one.

Trimming shortened V by 0 bases and J by 0 bases, and 15 bases separated the two germline ends. From germline, CDR1 is MNHEY and CDR2 SMNVEV (reference sequence). This CDR3 is 17 amino acids long. The authors distributed each subset's genomic DNA evenly over several immunoSEQ plates. Clones were read by immunoSEQ multiplex PCR, and TCRdb kept only the in-frame ones, dropping some. The data contain over a million clones, about 84% of them singletons. About this clone: Other DNA sequences within the sample encode an identical CDR3.

The chain uses TRBV27 and TRBJ2-7; D may be TRBD1 (5 bases). The receptor was derived from a man younger than 35 in good health. Some clones in this sample may be carry-over from other donors' samples. Sequenced input: memory CD4+ T cells from PBMCs. Specified subset: CD45RA-negative fraction. CDR3 sequence: CASSLSNPGIPSYEQYF. The DNA for the CDR3 is TGTGCCAGCAGTTTATCCAATCCAGGGATCCCCTCCTACGAGCAGTACTTC.